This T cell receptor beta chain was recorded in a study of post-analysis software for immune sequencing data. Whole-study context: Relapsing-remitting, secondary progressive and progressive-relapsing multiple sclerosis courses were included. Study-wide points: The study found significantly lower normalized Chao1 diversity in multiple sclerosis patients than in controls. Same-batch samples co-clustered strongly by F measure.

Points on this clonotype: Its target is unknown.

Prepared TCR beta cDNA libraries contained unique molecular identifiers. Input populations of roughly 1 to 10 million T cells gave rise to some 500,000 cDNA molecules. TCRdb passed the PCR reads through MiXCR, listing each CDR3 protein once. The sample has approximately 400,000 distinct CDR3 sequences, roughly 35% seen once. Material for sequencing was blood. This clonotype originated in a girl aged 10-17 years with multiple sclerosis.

The CDR3: CASSLDRGYEKLFF. In DNA form, the CDR3 reads TGTGCCAGCAGTTTGGACAGGGGGTATGAAAAACTGTTTTTT. J is TRBJ1-4 and V is TRBV28, with 10 positions matching TRBD1. Trimming at V came to 3 bases and at J to 6 bases, leaving 1 base not matched to a gene. In germline, CDR1 is MDHEN, CDR2 SYDVKM. This CDR3 has 14 amino acids.